This T cell receptor (beta chain) was obtained from a study of T cells after yellow fever vaccination. The CDR3 has 14 residues. Germline assignment: CDR1 SGHRS and CDR2 YFSETQ. The V segment lost 3 bases and the J segment 4 bases; nucleotides outside the gene matches: 5. In TCRdb, the 5' RACE reads were re-called with MiXCR into one record per CDR3 protein. The data contain approximately 550,000 distinct CDR3 sequences, 15% to 20% of them singletons. This clonotype was observed a handful of times. Its matching antigen is unknown. Study-wide results and limits: A weaker secondary response peaked on day 5, the primary on day 15. Abundant clonotypes from the bulk population could contaminate FACS-sorted repertoires. Clones from primary vaccination mostly reappeared after the booster (over 95% CD4, just over 85% CD8).

The sequence was collected from a man aged 25-45 years who received the YFV17D yellow fever vaccine. Sequenced here: PBMCs, sampled 15 days after the yellow fever booster vaccination. This sequence joins TRBV5-1 and TRBJ2-3, with 7 bases that match TRBD2. CDR3 nucleotides: TGCGCCAGCAGCTCCGAGGGGAGGGCAGATACGCAGTATTTT. It specifies CASSSEGRADTQYF.